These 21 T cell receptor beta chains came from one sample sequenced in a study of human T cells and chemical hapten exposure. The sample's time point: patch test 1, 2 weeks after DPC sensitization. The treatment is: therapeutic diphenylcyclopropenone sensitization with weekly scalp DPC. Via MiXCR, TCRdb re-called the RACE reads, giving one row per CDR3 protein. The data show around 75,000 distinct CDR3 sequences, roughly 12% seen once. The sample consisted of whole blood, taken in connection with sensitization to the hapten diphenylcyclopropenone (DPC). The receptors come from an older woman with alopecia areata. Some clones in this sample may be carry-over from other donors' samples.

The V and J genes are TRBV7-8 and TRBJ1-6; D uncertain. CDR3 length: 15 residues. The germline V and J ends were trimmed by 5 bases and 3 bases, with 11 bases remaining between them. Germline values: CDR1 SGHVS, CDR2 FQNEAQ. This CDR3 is CASSLDKSYNSPLHF. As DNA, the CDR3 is TGTGCCAGCAGCCTAGACAAAAGCTATAATTCACCCCTCCACTTT.

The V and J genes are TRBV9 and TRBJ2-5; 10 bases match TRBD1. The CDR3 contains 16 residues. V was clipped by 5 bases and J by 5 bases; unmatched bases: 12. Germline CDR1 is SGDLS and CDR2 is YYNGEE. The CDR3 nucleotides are TGTGCCAGCAGACCAGGACAGGGGGGGACCCAGGAGACCCAGTACTTC. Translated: CASRPGQGGTQETQYF.

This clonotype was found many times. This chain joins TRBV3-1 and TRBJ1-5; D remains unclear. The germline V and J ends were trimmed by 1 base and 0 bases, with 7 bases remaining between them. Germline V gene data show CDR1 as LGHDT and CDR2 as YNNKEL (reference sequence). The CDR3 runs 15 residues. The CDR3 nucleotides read TGTGCCAGCAGCCAAGGGCAGCTTAGCAATCAGCCCCAGCATTTT. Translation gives CASSQGQLSNQPQHF.

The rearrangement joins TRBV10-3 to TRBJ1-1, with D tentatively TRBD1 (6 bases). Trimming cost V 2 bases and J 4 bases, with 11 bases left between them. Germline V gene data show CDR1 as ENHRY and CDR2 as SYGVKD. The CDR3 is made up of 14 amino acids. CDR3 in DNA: TGTGCCATCAGTGAGACAGGGTATCGCACTGAAGCTTTCTTT. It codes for CAISETGYRTEAFF.

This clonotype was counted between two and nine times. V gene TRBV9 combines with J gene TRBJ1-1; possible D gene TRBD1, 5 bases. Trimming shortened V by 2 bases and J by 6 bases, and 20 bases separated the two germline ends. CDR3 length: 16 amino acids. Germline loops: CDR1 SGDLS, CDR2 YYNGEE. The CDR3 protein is CASSVTPGAGRSEAFF. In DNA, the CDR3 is TGTGCCAGCAGCGTCACGCCCGGGGCAGGGAGGTCTGAAGCTTTCTTT.

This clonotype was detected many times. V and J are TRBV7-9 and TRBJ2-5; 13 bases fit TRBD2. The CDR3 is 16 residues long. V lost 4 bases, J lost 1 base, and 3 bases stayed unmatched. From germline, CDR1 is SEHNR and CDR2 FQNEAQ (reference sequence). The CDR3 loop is CASSSRLAGGQETQYF. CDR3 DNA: TGTGCCAGCAGCTCCCGACTAGCGGGGGGCCAAGAGACCCAGTACTTC.

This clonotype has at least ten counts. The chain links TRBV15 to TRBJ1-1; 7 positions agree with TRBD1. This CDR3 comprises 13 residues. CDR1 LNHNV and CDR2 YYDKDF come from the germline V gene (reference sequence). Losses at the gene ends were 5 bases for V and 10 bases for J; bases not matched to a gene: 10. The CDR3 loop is CATSFDRESRAFF. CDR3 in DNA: TGTGCCACCAGCTTTGACAGGGAGTCTCGAGCTTTCTTT.

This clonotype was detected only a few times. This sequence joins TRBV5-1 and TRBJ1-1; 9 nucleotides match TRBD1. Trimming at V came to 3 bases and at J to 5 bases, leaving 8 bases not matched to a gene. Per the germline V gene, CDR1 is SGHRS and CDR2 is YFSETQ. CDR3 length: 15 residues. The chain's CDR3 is CASSWTGEEGTEAFF. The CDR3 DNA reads TGCGCCAGCAGCTGGACAGGGGAGGAGGGGACTGAAGCTTTCTTT.

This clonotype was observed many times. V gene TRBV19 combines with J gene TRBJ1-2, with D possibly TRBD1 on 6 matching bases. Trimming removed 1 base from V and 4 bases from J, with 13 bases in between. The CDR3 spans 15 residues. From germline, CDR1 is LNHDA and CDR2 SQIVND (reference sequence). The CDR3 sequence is CASSIGADSVYGYTF. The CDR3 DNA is TGTGCCAGTAGTATAGGAGCGGACAGCGTCTATGGCTACACCTTC.

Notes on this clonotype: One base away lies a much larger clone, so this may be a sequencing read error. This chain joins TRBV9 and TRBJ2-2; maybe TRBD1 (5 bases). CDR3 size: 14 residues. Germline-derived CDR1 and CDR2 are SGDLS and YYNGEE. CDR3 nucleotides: TGTGCCAGCAGCGGGCAGGGTGCCACCCGGGAGCTGTTTTTT. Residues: CASSGQGATRELFF.

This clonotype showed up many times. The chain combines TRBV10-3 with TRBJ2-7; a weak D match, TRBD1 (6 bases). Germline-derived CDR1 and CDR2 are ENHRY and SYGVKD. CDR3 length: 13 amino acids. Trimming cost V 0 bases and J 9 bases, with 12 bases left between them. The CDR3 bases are TGTGCCATCAGTGAGTCCCAGGGGAATGGGCAGTACTTC. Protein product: CAISESQGNGQYF.

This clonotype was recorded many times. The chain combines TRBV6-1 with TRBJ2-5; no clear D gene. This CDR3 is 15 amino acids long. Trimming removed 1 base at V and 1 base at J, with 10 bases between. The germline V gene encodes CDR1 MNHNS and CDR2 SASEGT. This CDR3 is CASSEVVGTQETQYF. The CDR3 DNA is TGTGCCAGCAGTGAAGTCGTGGGTACCCAAGAGACCCAGTACTTC.

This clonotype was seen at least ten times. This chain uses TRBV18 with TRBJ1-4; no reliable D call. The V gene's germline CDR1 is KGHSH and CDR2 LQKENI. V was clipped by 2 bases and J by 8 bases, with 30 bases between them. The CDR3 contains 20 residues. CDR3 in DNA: TGTGCCAGCTCACCATCTTTTGACCCCCAAACAGCAGAGTATCCCGAAAAACTGTTTTTT. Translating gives CASSPSFDPQTAEYPEKLFF.

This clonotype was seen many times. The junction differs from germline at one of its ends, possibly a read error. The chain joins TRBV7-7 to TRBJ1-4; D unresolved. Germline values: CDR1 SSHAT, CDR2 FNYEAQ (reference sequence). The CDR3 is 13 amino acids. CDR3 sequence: CASSRGGNEKLFF. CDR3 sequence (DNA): TGTGCTAGCAGCCGCGGAGGGAATGAAAAACTGTTTTTT. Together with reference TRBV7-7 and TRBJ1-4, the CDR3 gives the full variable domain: GAGVSQSPRYKVTKRGQDVTLRCDPISSHATLYWYQQALGQGPEFLTYFNYEAQPDKSGLPSDRFSAERPEGSISTLTIQRTEQRDSAMYRCASSRGGNEKLFFGSGTQLSVL.

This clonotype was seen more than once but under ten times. This CDR3 is CSATAGTTEAFF. In DNA, the CDR3 is TGCAGTGCTACTGCAGGGACCACTGAAGCTTTCTTT. The V gene is TRBV20-1, the J gene TRBJ1-1; D is possibly TRBD1 (5 bases). Germline loops: CDR1 DFQATT, CDR2 SNEGSKA (reference sequence). V was pared by 4 bases and J by 4 bases, with 10 bases between. The CDR3 contains 12 residues.

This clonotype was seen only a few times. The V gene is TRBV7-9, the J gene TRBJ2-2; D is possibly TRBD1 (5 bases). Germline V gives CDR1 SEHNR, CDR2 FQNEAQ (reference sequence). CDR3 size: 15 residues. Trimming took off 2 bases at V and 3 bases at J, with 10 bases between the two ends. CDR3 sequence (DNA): TGTGCCAGCAGCTTACTGGGGCGCGACACCGGGGAGCTGTTTTTT. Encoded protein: CASSLLGRDTGELFF.

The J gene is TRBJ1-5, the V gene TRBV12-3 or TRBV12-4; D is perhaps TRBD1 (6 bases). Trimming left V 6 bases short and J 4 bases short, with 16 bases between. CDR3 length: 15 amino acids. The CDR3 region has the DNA TGTGCCAGCAGCCTAGGGGGGGGACCTAATCAGCCCCAGCATTTT. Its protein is CASSLGGGPNQPQHF.

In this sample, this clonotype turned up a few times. In DNA, the CDR3 is TGTGCCAGCAGCCACCGAAGGGGGCAGGGGGCGAGACCCGGCTACACCTTC. It encodes CASSHRRGQGARPGYTF. The chain carries TRBV7-8 and TRBJ1-2; 8 nucleotides match TRBD1. V lost 5 bases and J lost 8; bases outside the gene matches: 19. The CDR3 spans 17 residues. The V gene's germline CDR1 is SGHVS and CDR2 FQNEAQ.

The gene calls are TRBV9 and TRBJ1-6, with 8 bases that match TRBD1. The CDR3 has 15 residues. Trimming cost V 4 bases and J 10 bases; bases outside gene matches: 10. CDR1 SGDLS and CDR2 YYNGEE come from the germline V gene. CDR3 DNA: TGTGCCAGCAGCCCCTGGACAGGGAAAGGATCACCCCTCCACTTT. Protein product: CASSPWTGKGSPLHF.

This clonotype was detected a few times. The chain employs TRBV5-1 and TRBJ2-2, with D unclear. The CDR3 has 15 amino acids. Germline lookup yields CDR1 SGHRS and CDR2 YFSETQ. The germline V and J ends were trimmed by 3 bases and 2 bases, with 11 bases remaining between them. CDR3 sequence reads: CASSWPSVNTGELFF. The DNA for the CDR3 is TGCGCCAGCAGCTGGCCTTCAGTCAACACCGGGGAGCTGTTTTTT.

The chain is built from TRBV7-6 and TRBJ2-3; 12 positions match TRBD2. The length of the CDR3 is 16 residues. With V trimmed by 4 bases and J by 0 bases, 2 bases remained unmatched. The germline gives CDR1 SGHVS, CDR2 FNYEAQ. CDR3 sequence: CASSSGLAGSTDTQYF. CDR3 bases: TGTGCCAGCAGCTCAGGACTAGCGGGGAGCACAGATACGCAGTATTTT.